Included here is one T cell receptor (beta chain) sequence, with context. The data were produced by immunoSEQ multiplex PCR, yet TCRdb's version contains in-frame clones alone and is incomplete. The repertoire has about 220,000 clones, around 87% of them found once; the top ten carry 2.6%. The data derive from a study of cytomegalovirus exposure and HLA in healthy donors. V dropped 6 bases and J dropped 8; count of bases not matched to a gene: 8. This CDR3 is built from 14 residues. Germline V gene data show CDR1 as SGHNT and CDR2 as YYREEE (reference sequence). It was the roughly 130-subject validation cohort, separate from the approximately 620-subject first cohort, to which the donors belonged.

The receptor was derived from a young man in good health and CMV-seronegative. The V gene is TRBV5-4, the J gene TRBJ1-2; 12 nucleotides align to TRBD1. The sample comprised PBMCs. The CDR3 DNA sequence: TGTGCCAGCACCAGGGGACAGGGGGCGCAAGGCTACACCTTC. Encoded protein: CASTRGQGAQGYTF.